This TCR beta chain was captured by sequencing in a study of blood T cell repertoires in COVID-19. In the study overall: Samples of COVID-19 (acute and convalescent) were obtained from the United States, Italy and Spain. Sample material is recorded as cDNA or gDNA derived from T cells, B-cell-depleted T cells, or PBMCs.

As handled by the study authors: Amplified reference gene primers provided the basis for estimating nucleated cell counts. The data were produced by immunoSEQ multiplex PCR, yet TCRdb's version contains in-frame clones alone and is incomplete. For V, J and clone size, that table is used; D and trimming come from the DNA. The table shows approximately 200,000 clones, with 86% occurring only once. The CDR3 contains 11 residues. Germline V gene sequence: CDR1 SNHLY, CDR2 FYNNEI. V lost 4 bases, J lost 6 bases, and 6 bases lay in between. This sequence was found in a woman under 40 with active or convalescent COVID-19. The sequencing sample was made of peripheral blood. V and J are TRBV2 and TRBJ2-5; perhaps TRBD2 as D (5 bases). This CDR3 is CASSVGKTQYF. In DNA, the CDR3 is TGTGCCAGCAGTGTCGGGAAGACCCAGTACTTC.